The following is a TCR beta chain sequence with its context. Its antigen is not known. Donors came from a validation cohort of 90 to 150 subjects, distinct from the first 666-subject cohort. The table came from immunoSEQ multiplex PCR; TCRdb's copy has only in-frame clones and leaves some out. Of more than 250,000 clones in the sample, 80% to 90% were seen once. These data originate in a study of cytomegalovirus exposure and HLA in healthy donors. As for the study in general: The 120 validation repertoires, a later analysis reported, used the same platform as the roughly 730 repertoires from the first cohort.

The CDR3 consists of 14 residues. The germline CDR1 and CDR2 sequences are MNHEY and SVGAGI. With 6 bases removed from V and 4 bases from J, the gap between germline ends came to 15 bases. Study-wide findings and caveats: Most TCR sequences were rare, but some public TCRs occurred in many donors. Researchers counted around 150 TCR beta chains as cytomegalovirus-associated.

The TCR originated in a young woman in good health and CMV-seronegative. The chain uses TRBV6-5 and TRBJ1-2; D remains unclear. Sequencing was carried out using PBMCs. The CDR3 DNA follows: TGTGCCAGCAGCCCCCCCGGGTATGCCTATGGCTACACCTTC. Amino acid sequence: CASSPPGYAYGYTF.